These 8 T cell receptor beta chains were all obtained from the same sample, sequenced in a study of T cell responses to AZD1222 COVID-19 vaccine. Only in-frame clones appear in the TCRdb table, and some are missing; sequencing was by immunoSEQ multiplex PCR. This table holds 80,000 or so clones, approximately 86% found once. The sequencing used peripheral blood, collected on day 0 of MenACWY control vaccination. These receptors all come from an adult in good health.

This clone has a single count. This chain uses TRBV28 with TRBJ2-3; D is tentatively TRBD1 or TRBD2 (7 bases each). The CDR3 is 17 amino acids. Germline V gene data show CDR1 as MDHEN and CDR2 as SYDVKM. The V end was cut by 6 bases, the J end by 6 bases, with 25 bases between. The CDR3 loop is CASSSWSTSRGGDTQYF. CDR3 nucleotide sequence: TGTGCCAGCAGCTCCTGGAGTACTAGCAGGGGGGGGGATACGCAGTATTTT.

The chain recombines TRBV12-3 or TRBV12-4 with TRBJ1-1; 8 bases fit TRBD1. This CDR3 has 12 amino acids. V was pared by 6 bases and J by 9 bases, with 6 bases of the junction left unmatched. The CDR3 bases are TGTGCCAGCAGAGTAGGACAGGGTAAAGCTTTCTTT. Translated: CASRVGQGKAFF.

The V call is TRBV28, the J call TRBJ1-4; the match to TRBD1 covers 12 bases. This CDR3 contains 13 residues. From germline, CDR1 is MDHEN and CDR2 SYDVKM. The V gene end was trimmed by 10 bases and the J gene end by 7 bases; junction bases not matched to a gene: 4. CDR3 loop: CAIRDRGREKLFF. The CDR3, as DNA: TGTGCCATTCGGGACAGGGGGCGTGAAAAACTGTTTTTT.

This clone was seen a single time. V gene TRBV28 combines with J gene TRBJ2-1, with D hard to call. CDR3 size: 13 residues. Germline CDR1 MDHEN, CDR2 SYDVKM. Trimming pared 8 bases from V and 2 bases from J, leaving 10 bases between. CDR3 in amino acids: CASVLGPYNEQFF. In DNA, the CDR3 is TGTGCCAGCGTACTCGGGCCCTACAATGAGCAGTTCTTC.

The chain carries TRBV7-2 and TRBJ1-6; no definite D call. CDR3 length: 16 residues. V was cut by 3 bases and J by 0 bases, with 9 bases left in between. CDR1 and CDR2 (germline): SGHTA, FQGNSA. DNA for the CDR3: TGTGCCAGCAGCTTGGATGGGCGCTCCTATAATTCACCCCTCCACTTT. Protein sequence: CASSLDGRSYNSPLHF.

In its sample, this clone was seen a few times. This chain uses TRBV3-1 (or the pseudogene TRBV3-2) with TRBJ2-5, with 10 bases identical to TRBD2. The germline V gene has CDR1 LGHDT and CDR2 YNNKEL (reference sequence). The CDR3 loop spans 14 amino acids. Trimming took 5 bases from V and 4 from J; bases not matched to a gene: 4. The DNA of the CDR3 is TGTGCCAGCAGCTCCACTAGCGGGGCAGAGACCCAGTACTTC. Translation gives CASSSTSGAETQYF.

The chain recombines TRBV18 with TRBJ2-1; D not certain. Trimming took 2 bases from V and 9 from J, leaving 14 bases between them. CDR3 length equals 14 residues. Germline CDR1 is KGHSH and CDR2 is LQKENI. The CDR3 here is CASSPGSFNREQFF. CDR3 nucleotides: TGTGCCAGCTCACCAGGTTCTTTCAATCGTGAGCAGTTCTTC. Drawing the rest from reference TRBV18 and TRBJ2-1, the complete variable domain is NAGVMQNPRHLVRRRGQEARLRCSPMKGHSHVYWYRQLPEEGLKFMVYLQKENIIDESGMPKERFSAEFPKEGPSILRIQQVVRGDSAAYFCASSPGSFNREQFFGPGTRLTVL.

The J gene is TRBJ1-2, the V gene TRBV7-2, with no clear D. The V end was cut by 4 bases, the J end by 4 bases, with 13 bases between. The CDR3 totals 14 residues. Germline assignment: CDR1 SGHTA and CDR2 FQGNSA. The CDR3 sequence: CASSSRAGGYGYTF. The CDR3 bases are TGTGCCAGCAGCTCTAGGGCCGGTGGCTATGGCTACACCTTC.